Listed here are 25 T cell receptor beta chains from one sample, sequenced in a study of cytomegalovirus exposure and HLA in healthy donors (dated by TCRdb to between 2016 and 2019). Libraries were constructed by the immunoSEQ multiplex PCR assay. A mixture of 60 forward primers for TCR Vbeta segments and 13 reverse primers for TCR Jbeta segments was used in the multiplex PCR. Sourced from immuneACCESS, this table was stored by TCRdb with only in-frame sequences that have V and J called. A share of the clones is absent; for the studies checked, an unresolved V gene accounts for under half, and the remainder has no known explanation. Recorded for this sample are more than 60,000 clones; approximately 82% of them occurred a single time. Approximately 20% of the sample is taken by the ten largest. The sequencing input was PBMCs. These receptor sequences come from a man between 65 and 85 years old in good health and CMV-seropositive.

The V gene is TRBV7-2, the J gene TRBJ2-7; D is perhaps TRBD1 (5 bases). The CDR3 is 13 amino acids. V shed 5 bases and J shed 4 bases, with 12 bases lying between them. Germline-derived CDR1 and CDR2 are SGHTA and FQGNSA. The CDR3 nucleotides read TGTGCCAGCAGCCGCCAGACAGAGTACGAGCAGTACTTC. Its translation: CASSRQTEYEQYF.

The V call is TRBV11-1, the J call TRBJ2-5; 13 bases align to TRBD2. Losses at the gene ends were 10 bases for V and 5 bases for J; bases not matched to a gene: 4. CDR3 size: 13 residues. Germline-derived CDR1 and CDR2 are SGHAT and FQDESV (reference sequence). CDR3 amino acids: CATRTSGSETQYF. The CDR3 region has the DNA TGTGCCACCCGGACTAGCGGGAGTGAGACCCAGTACTTC.

CDR3 bases: TGTGCCAGCAGCTACAACAGGGGGAATGAGCAGTTCTTC. It is translated as CASSYNRGNEQFF. The chain uses TRBV7-3 and TRBJ2-1; 8 positions match TRBD1. This CDR3 region has 13 residues. Trimming took 4 bases from V and 7 from J; bases not matched to a gene: 3. Germline V lookup: CDR1 SGHTA, CDR2 FQGTGA. The full variable domain, rest sourced from reference TRBV7-3 and TRBJ2-1, is GAGVSQTPSNKVTEKGKYVELRCDPISGHTALYWYRQSLGQGPEFLIYFQGTGAADDSGLPNDRFFAVRPEGSVSTLKIQRTERGDSAVYLCASSYNRGNEQFFGPGTRLTVL.

This chain connects TRBV6-6 to TRBJ1-5; TRBD1 aligns across 9 bases. The J segment lost 5 bases and the V segment lost 4 bases, leaving 6 bases of the junction unmatched. Germline lookup yields CDR1 MNHNY and CDR2 SVGAGI (reference sequence). The CDR3 spans 15 residues. In DNA form, the CDR3 reads TGTGCCAGCAGTTGGACAGGGGACTTCTATCAGCCCCAGCATTTT. Translating it yields CASSWTGDFYQPQHF.

J is TRBJ1-3 and V is TRBV7-6; D is unresolved. V lost 1 base to trimming and J lost 0 bases, with 7 bases between them. Germline lookup yields CDR1 SGHVS and CDR2 FNYEAQ. This CDR3 contains 15 residues. The CDR3 DNA reads as TGTGCCAGCAGCTTAGTTCCGGGCTCTGGAAACACCATATATTTT. This encodes CASSLVPGSGNTIYF.

V usage is TRBV28 and J usage is TRBJ2-1; D gene uncertain. Germline CDR1 and CDR2: MDHEN and SYDVKM. V lost 2 bases and J lost 6, with 5 bases in between. The CDR3 consists of 12 residues. The CDR3 is CASSLTPNEQFF. The CDR3 DNA reads as TGTGCCAGCAGTTTAACTCCCAATGAGCAGTTCTTC.

This chain connects TRBV4-2 to TRBJ2-7; the match to TRBD2 covers 9 bases. J lost 0 bases, V lost 1 base, and 4 bases had no gene match. Germline V gene lookup returns CDR1 LGHNA and CDR2 YNFKEQ. The CDR3 has 16 amino acids. The CDR3 coding sequence is TGTGCCAGCAGCCAAGCGACTAGCGGATACTCCTACGAGCAGTACTTC. Amino acid sequence: CASSQATSGYSYEQYF.

The J gene is TRBJ1-1, the V gene TRBV30, with TRBD1 matching over 7 bases. Germline values: CDR1 GTSNPN, CDR2 SVGIG (reference sequence). Unmatched junction bases numbered 5, after V lost 0 bases and J lost 4 bases. The CDR3 length is 14 residues. This chain's CDR3 is CAWSVPRGATEAFF. The CDR3 bases are TGTGCCTGGAGTGTACCCAGGGGGGCCACTGAAGCTTTCTTT.

V and J are TRBV7-2 and TRBJ1-3; no clear D gene. V lost 5 bases, J lost 0 bases, and 11 bases lay in between. Germline CDR1 and CDR2: SGHTA and FQGNSA. The CDR3 loop spans 15 amino acids. In DNA, the CDR3 is TGTGCCAGCAGCCGAGTAGGGAGCTCTGGAAACACCATATATTTT. Encoded protein: CASSRVGSSGNTIYF.

The chain joins TRBV10-3 to TRBJ2-5; 8 nucleotides agree with TRBD2. The CDR3 has 14 amino acids. Germline V gene lookup returns CDR1 ENHRY and CDR2 SYGVKD. V was clipped by 2 bases and J by 5 bases; unmatched bases: 4. CDR3 loop: CAISESGSRETQYF. DNA for the CDR3: TGTGCCATCAGTGAGAGCGGGAGCCGGGAGACCCAGTACTTC.

The V gene is TRBV7-9, the J gene TRBJ2-3, with D maybe TRBD1 (6 bases). This CDR3 is 14 amino acids long. The germline V and J ends were trimmed by 5 bases and 0 bases, with 9 bases remaining between them. Germline values: CDR1 SEHNR, CDR2 FQNEAQ (reference sequence). The CDR3 sequence is CASSMDRSTDTQYF. The CDR3 DNA sequence: TGTGCCAGCAGCATGGACAGAAGCACAGATACGCAGTATTTT.

This chain joins TRBV10-3 and TRBJ2-3; D is perhaps TRBD1 (6 bases). This CDR3 has 12 amino acids. Trimming shortened V by 7 bases and J by 4 bases, and 9 bases separated the two germline ends. Per germline, CDR1 ENHRY and CDR2 SYGVKD. CDR3 protein: CAIKDSADTQYF. As DNA, the CDR3 is TGTGCCATCAAGGACAGCGCAGATACGCAGTATTTT.

This clone was picked up a small number of times. This chain uses TRBV6-1 with TRBJ1-1; tentatively, D is TRBD1 (5 bases). From germline, CDR1 is MNHNS and CDR2 SASEGT. Trimming took 7 bases from V and 0 from J, leaving 12 bases between them. The CDR3 length is 14 residues. CDR3 protein: CASTFRAVNTEAFF. The CDR3 DNA reads as TGTGCCAGCACCTTCAGGGCGGTGAACACTGAAGCTTTCTTT.

The genes are TRBV18 and TRBJ2-5; D is perhaps TRBD2 (6 bases). The CDR3 has 15 amino acids. Trimming removed 0 bases at V and 0 bases at J, with 8 bases between. From germline, CDR1 is KGHSH and CDR2 LQKENI. CDR3 sequence: CASSPPAGHQETQYF. CDR3 coding DNA: TGTGCCAGCTCACCACCGGCGGGGCACCAAGAGACCCAGTACTTC.

In its sample, this clone was seen a few times. The V call is TRBV5-4, the J call TRBJ1-4; 11 bases line up with TRBD1. In germline, CDR1 is SGHNT, CDR2 YYREEE (reference sequence). V was pared by 4 bases and J by 3 bases, with 8 bases of the junction left unmatched. CDR3 length equals 17 residues. The chain's CDR3 is CASSPGQGALANEKLFF. The CDR3 DNA is TGTGCCAGCAGCCCAGGACAGGGGGCGCTTGCTAATGAAAAACTGTTTTTT.

The chain recombines TRBV28 with TRBJ1-4; TRBD1 agrees at 7 bases. V gave up 4 bases and J gave up 4 bases; unmatched junction bases: 6. Germline V gene data show CDR1 as MDHEN and CDR2 as SYDVKM. The CDR3 contains 15 residues. The CDR3 sequence: CASSSRQGGNEKLFF. The CDR3 nucleotides read TGTGCCAGCAGTTCCCGACAGGGCGGTAATGAAAAACTGTTTTTT.

The rearrangement links TRBV9 to TRBJ2-7, with 8 bases that match TRBD2. The CDR3 totals 14 residues. CDR1 is SGDLS, CDR2 YYNGEE, per germline. V was clipped by 4 bases and J by 4 bases; unmatched bases: 7. CDR3 sequence (DNA): TGTGCCAGCAGCCGGGAGGGCCTCAATTACGAGCAGTACTTC. Its protein product is CASSREGLNYEQYF.

The chain joins TRBV7-8 to TRBJ2-7; tentative D call: TRBD1 (6 bases). The CDR3 runs 14 residues. Germline CDR1 and CDR2: SGHVS and FQNEAQ. V was clipped by 7 bases and J by 1 base, with 14 bases between them. CDR3 coding DNA: TGTGCCAGCACCGCTACAGGGAAGTCCTACGAGCAGTACTTC. Protein: CASTATGKSYEQYF.

The genes are TRBV4-3 and TRBJ2-7; D is unclear. The germline CDR1 and CDR2 sequences are LGHNA and YSLEER. V shed 0 bases and J shed 6 bases, with 9 bases lying between them. The CDR3 runs 13 residues. CDR3 sequence (DNA): TGCGCCAGCAGCCAAGAGTTTTCAGGCGAGCAGTACTTC. This gives the protein CASSQEFSGEQYF.

The chain joins TRBV6-6 to TRBJ2-2; D perhaps matches TRBD1 (6 bases). This CDR3 is 13 amino acids long. V dropped 6 bases and J dropped 5 bases, with 10 bases sitting between them. The germline gives CDR1 MNHNY, CDR2 SVGAGI (reference sequence). The CDR3 nucleotides are TGTGCCAGCAGACAGGGTGGTACCGGGGAGCTGTTTTTT. Translated, it gives CASRQGGTGELFF.

This clone was seen more than once but under ten times. This chain connects TRBV7-2 to TRBJ1-3, with D uncertain. V lost 0 bases to trimming and J lost 2 bases, with 5 bases between them. Per the germline V gene, CDR1 is SGHTA and CDR2 is FQGNSA. The CDR3 has 14 amino acids. CDR3 in DNA: TGTGCCAGCAGCTTAGCCGGGACTGGAAACACCATATATTTT. Encoded protein: CASSLAGTGNTIYF.

This clone has only a few counts. V is TRBV2 and J is TRBJ2-7; TRBD2 matches at 7 bases. The CDR3 runs to 12 residues. The germline V gene encodes CDR1 SNHLY and CDR2 FYNNEI. V shed 3 bases and J 8 bases; nucleotides not matched to a gene: 4. The CDR3 sequence: CASSDMGGKQYF. The DNA for the CDR3 is TGTGCCAGCAGTGATATGGGAGGGAAGCAGTACTTC.

The chain carries TRBV10-3 and TRBJ2-1, with 9 bases that match TRBD1. The ends lost 6 bases at V and 5 bases at J; junction bases unmatched: 5. The length of the CDR3 is 14 residues. Per the germline V gene, CDR1 is ENHRY and CDR2 is SYGVKD. CDR3 DNA sequence: TGTGCCATCAGCCGGGACAGGGAAAACAATGAGCAGTTCTTC. Translated, it gives CAISRDRENNEQFF.

J is TRBJ1-1 and V is TRBV7-3; D is uncertain. The CDR3 length is 13 residues. CDR1 SGHTA and CDR2 FQGTGA come from the germline V gene. Trimming stripped 4 bases from V and 3 bases from J, with 9 bases between. The CDR3 loop reads CASSSGSDTEAFF. The CDR3 bases are TGTGCCAGCAGCTCCGGTTCGGACACTGAAGCTTTCTTT.

This clone was detected only a few times. The chain uses TRBV6-1 and TRBJ2-5; tentative D call: TRBD2 (5 bases). Germline values: CDR1 MNHNS, CDR2 SASEGT. The length of the CDR3 is 16 residues. The V end was cut by 4 bases, the J end by 5 bases, with 20 bases between. The CDR3 is CASSGDKRTLQETQYF. The DNA for the CDR3 is TGTGCCAGCAGTGGAGACAAACGGACTCTCCAGGAGACCCAGTACTTC.